This T cell receptor (beta chain) was obtained from a study of T cells in tuberculosis. Study summary: A South African cohort included IGRA-negative adolescents, latently infected IGRA-positive adolescents and adults with active tuberculosis.

Noted time point: new active TB diagnosis, blood taken before or within 7 days of starting treatment. Tuberculosis was confirmed by positive sputum smear and/or M. tuberculosis culture. Concerning this clone itself: Its target is not known.

Study results and limitations: Active tuberculosis patients had shorter CDR3-alpha; the beta difference was nonsignificant. Classification accuracy was around 90% (AUROC 0.85 to 0.95) with the GMM-specific repertoire.

Sequencing used immunoSEQ multiplex PCR; TCRdb keeps in-frame clones, though not all of them. The table lists 30,000 or so clones, 86% of them singletons. Germline V CDR1 and CDR2: SNHLY, FYNNEI. The V segment lost 6 bases and the J segment 5 bases; nucleotides outside the gene matches: 11. The CDR3 sequence is 15 residues long. The rearrangement joins TRBV2 to TRBJ2-7; 9 bases line up with TRBD1. The sample here was PBMCs, taken at tuberculosis diagnosis. The receptor's source is an adult with tuberculosis. CDR3 DNA: TGTGCCAGCAGCTCGGGGGGACAGGGATCGGACGAGCAGTACTTC. Protein: CASSSGGQGSDEQYF.